These 13 T cell receptor beta chains came from one sample sequenced in a study of cytomegalovirus exposure and HLA in healthy donors. A multiplex PCR was run with 60 Vbeta primers and 13 Jbeta primers. Some clones are missing from TCRdb's copy, which holds only in-frame ones; the method was immunoSEQ multiplex PCR. The data hold approximately 90,000 clones, with roughly 79% observed a single time. Sequenced sample: PBMCs. Receptor source: a male donor in good health and CMV-seronegative.

The gene calls are TRBV28 and TRBJ2-6; 8 nucleotides align to TRBD1. The trim removed 2 bases at V and 0 bases at J, leaving 3 bases unmatched. The CDR3 extends over 17 amino acids. Germline V CDR1 and CDR2: MDHEN, SYDVKM. The CDR3, as DNA: TGTGCCAGCAGTTTAGGACAGGGCTACTCTGGGGCCAACGTCCTGACTTTC. This encodes CASSLGQGYSGANVLTF.

The CDR3 sequence: CASSRRTGSWEQYF. CDR3 coding DNA: TGTGCCAGCAGCCGCCGGACAGGGTCGTGGGAGCAGTACTTC. The J gene is TRBJ2-7, the V gene TRBV6-5; 8 bases line up with TRBD1. Germline V gene lookup returns CDR1 MNHEY and CDR2 SVGAGI. The CDR3 consists of 14 residues. Germline trimming cut 6 bases from V and 7 bases from J; bases unmatched to any gene: 11.

The chain joins TRBV6-4 to TRBJ2-3, with D maybe TRBD2 (5 bases). Germline V gene data show CDR1 as MRHNA and CDR2 as SNTAGT. V gave up 6 bases and J gave up 2 bases, with 15 bases separating them. The CDR3 is 15 amino acids. The CDR3 sequence: CASSEGHGDTDTQYF. The CDR3, as DNA: TGTGCCAGCAGCGAGGGTCATGGGGACACAGATACGCAGTATTTT.

This clone was seen only once. The rearrangement joins TRBV7-9 to TRBJ1-1; a weak D match, TRBD1 (5 bases). Trimming pared 5 bases from V and 7 bases from J, leaving 11 bases between. Germline values: CDR1 SEHNR, CDR2 FQNEAQ (reference sequence). The CDR3 extends over 12 amino acids. The CDR3 region has the DNA TGTGCCAGCAGCCGGGACTTTAATGAAGCTTTCTTT. Amino acids: CASSRDFNEAFF.

The chain uses TRBV27 and TRBJ2-7; possibly TRBD2 for D (5 bases). Trimming took off 5 bases at V and 0 bases at J, with 8 bases between the two ends. The CDR3 runs 13 residues. Germline loops: CDR1 MNHEY, CDR2 SMNVEV (reference sequence). The CDR3 spells CASSKDSSYEQYF. The CDR3 coding sequence is TGTGCCAGCAGTAAGGACTCCTCCTACGAGCAGTACTTC.

V and J are TRBV7-2 and TRBJ1-6, with a tentative D call TRBD1 (5 bases). Germline lookup yields CDR1 SGHTA and CDR2 FQGNSA. V shed 7 bases and J shed 11 bases, with 21 bases lying between them. The CDR3 is 15 residues long. The DNA of the CDR3 is TGTGCCAGCAACCTGAGTTGGCAGGCAGGGCCACCCCTCCACTTT. Residues: CASNLSWQAGPPLHF.

The chain joins TRBV5-4 to TRBJ1-5; the D is unclear. The ends were cut back, 2 bases at V and 4 bases at J, with 7 bases in the middle. The CDR3 is made up of 13 amino acids. CDR1 SGHNT and CDR2 YYREEE come from the germline V gene (reference sequence). CDR3 nucleotides: TGTGCCAGCAGCTTTGGCCCGAATCAGCCCCAGCATTTT. Protein product: CASSFGPNQPQHF.

This clone was recorded once. The chain has TRBV6-5 and TRBJ2-7, with D perhaps TRBD1 (5 bases). This CDR3 has 12 amino acids. With 6 bases removed from V and 13 bases from J, the gap between germline ends came to 19 bases. In germline, CDR1 is MNHEY, CDR2 SVGAGI. The CDR3 coding sequence is TGTGCCAGCAGCCCAGACAGCCGGGTTGAATACTTC. It encodes CASSPDSRVEYF.

As for this clone: The identical CDR3 is also encoded by other nucleotide sequences in the sample. This rearrangement joins TRBV6-4 to TRBJ2-2, with D perhaps matching TRBD1 (6 bases). The CDR3 length is 14 residues. V was pared by 4 bases and J by 3 bases, with 9 bases between. Germline V gene lookup returns CDR1 MRHNA and CDR2 SNTAGT. In DNA, the CDR3 is TGTGCCAGCAGTGGGTCAGGGGACACCGGGGAGCTGTTTTTT. Protein sequence: CASSGSGDTGELFF.

The rearrangement links TRBV9 to TRBJ2-1, with 7 bases that match TRBD2. V gave up 4 bases and J gave up 0 bases; unmatched junction bases: 10. In germline, CDR1 is SGDLS, CDR2 YYNGEE. This CDR3 is 17 amino acids long. The chain's CDR3 is CASSISSGQSSYNEQFF. Written as DNA, the CDR3 is TGTGCCAGCAGCATATCTAGCGGCCAGAGCTCCTACAATGAGCAGTTCTTC.

This chain connects TRBV2 to TRBJ2-2; unclear D gene. Germline V gives CDR1 SNHLY, CDR2 FYNNEI. Trimming cost V 2 bases and J 4 bases, with 8 bases left between them. The CDR3 loop spans 14 amino acids. The CDR3 sequence: CASSETLGTGELFF. CDR3 in DNA: TGTGCCAGCAGTGAAACCCTAGGCACCGGGGAGCTGTTTTTT.

This clone showed up just once. The chain carries TRBV28 and TRBJ1-1; tentative D call: TRBD1 (5 bases). The V end lost 4 bases, the J end lost 4 bases, and 10 bases lay between the germline ends. This CDR3 has 13 residues. Germline V lookup: CDR1 MDHEN, CDR2 SYDVKM. The CDR3 reads CASSSDTITEAFF. In DNA form, the CDR3 reads TGTGCCAGCAGTTCGGACACCATCACTGAAGCTTTCTTT.

The CDR3 DNA is TGTGCCAGTAGTATAGATCAAGGACCGCCCACAGGGGTGGACAATCAGCCCCAGCATTTT. This encodes CASSIDQGPPTGVDNQPQHF. The rearrangement joins TRBV19 to TRBJ1-5, with 7 bases identical to TRBD1. V shed 0 bases and J 3 bases; nucleotides not matched to a gene: 17. The CDR3 has 20 residues. From germline, CDR1 is LNHDA and CDR2 SQIVND (reference sequence). The full variable domain, rest sourced from reference TRBV19 and TRBJ1-5, is DGGITQSPKYLFRKEGQNVTLSCEQNLNHDAMYWYRQDPGQGLRLIYYSQIVNDFQKGDIAEGYSVSREKKESFPLTVTSAQKNPTAFYLCASSIDQGPPTGVDNQPQHFGDGTRLSIL.